Listed here are 27 T cell receptor beta chains from one sample, sequenced in a study of somatic mutations in cytotoxic T cells in rheumatoid arthritis. TCRdb keeps only in-frame clones here, not all; method: immunoSEQ multiplex PCR. Among 10,000 to 12,000 clones listed, around nine tenths were seen once. Input material: CD4+ T cells sorted from blood. The receptors stem from a woman aged 18-35 years with rheumatoid arthritis.

The gene calls are TRBV7-2 and TRBJ2-7; tentatively, D is TRBD1 (7 bases). Between the trimmed V and J ends, which lost 4 bases and 6 bases, there was a span of 10 bases. Per germline, CDR1 SGHTA and CDR2 FQGNSA. The CDR3 sequence is 12 residues long. In DNA, the CDR3 is TGTGCCAGCAGCTCGCAGGGGGGCGAGCAGTACTTC. Encoded protein: CASSSQGGEQYF. The variable domain in full, with the rest retrieved from reference TRBV7-2 and TRBJ2-7, is GAGVSQSPSNKVTEKGKDVELRCDPISGHTALYWYRQSLGQGLEFLIYFQGNSAPDKSGLPSDRFSAERTGGSVSTLTIQRTQQEDSAVYLCASSSQGGEQYFGPGTRLTVT.

The chain employs TRBV4-1 and TRBJ2-1; 12 bases fit TRBD2. The germline gives CDR1 MGHRA, CDR2 YSYEKL. The CDR3 length is 16 residues. V was clipped by 4 bases and J by 4 bases; unmatched bases: 5. CDR3 nucleotide sequence: TGCGCCAGCAGCCCGGAGCTAGCGGGGGGGTACAATGAGCAGTTCTTC. This sequence encodes CASSPELAGGYNEQFF.

The J gene is TRBJ2-5, the V gene TRBV29-1; 7 nucleotides agree with TRBD2. Germline loops: CDR1 SQVTM, CDR2 ANQGSEA. This CDR3 is 11 amino acids long. J gave up 5 bases and V 3 bases, and 0 bases lay outside the gene matches. CDR3 residues: CSVEGGETQYF. The CDR3 nucleotides read TGCAGCGTTGAGGGGGGGGAGACCCAGTACTTC.

The chain employs TRBV7-6 and TRBJ2-5; 8 nucleotides match TRBD2. Gene TRBJ2-7 matches the end of the DNA better, so the J call may be wrong. Germline lookup yields CDR1 SGHVS and CDR2 FNYEAQ. The CDR3 sequence is 15 residues long. CDR3: CASSLFGGAKNEQYF. As DNA, the CDR3 is TGTGCCAGCAGCTTGTTCGGGGGGGCGAAGAACGAGCAGTACTTC.

There are a few counts of this clone. The CDR3 spells CAWGGYTEAFF. The CDR3 nucleotides are TGTGCCTGGGGGGGGTACACTGAAGCTTTCTTT. The chain has TRBV30 and TRBJ1-1, with D possibly TRBD1 on 5 matching bases. V was pared by 5 bases and J by 3 bases, with 7 bases between. Per germline, CDR1 GTSNPN and CDR2 SVGIG (reference sequence). This CDR3 spans 11 amino acids.

The gene calls are TRBV30 and TRBJ1-4, with 10 bases that match TRBD1. Trimming at V came to 5 bases and at J to 5 bases, leaving 2 bases not matched to a gene. This CDR3 has 13 residues. Germline V gene data show CDR1 as GTSNPN and CDR2 as SVGIG (reference sequence). CDR3 nucleotide sequence: TGTGCCTGGGGACAGGGGGAAAATGAAAAACTGTTTTTT. It specifies CAWGQGENEKLFF. The entire variable domain, with the rest obtained from reference TRBV30 and TRBJ1-4, is as follows: SQTIHQWPATLVQPVGSPLSLECTVEGTSNPNLYWYRQAAGRGLQLLFYSVGIGQISSEVPQNLSASRPQDRQFILSSKKLLLSDSGFYLCAWGQGENEKLFFGSGTQLSVL.

The rearrangement joins TRBV27 to TRBJ1-1; TRBD1 might be the D (5 bases). V lost 3 bases to trimming and J lost 5 bases, with 16 bases between them. The CDR3 has 15 amino acids. The germline V gene has CDR1 MNHEY and CDR2 SMNVEV (reference sequence). DNA for the CDR3: TGTGCCAGCAGTTTCAATACTGGGAGGGGAACTGAAGCTTTCTTT. Translating it yields CASSFNTGRGTEAFF.

The rearrangement uses TRBV19 and TRBJ1-5, with 9 bases lining up with TRBD1. Germline CDR1 and CDR2: LNHDA and SQIVND (reference sequence). The CDR3 totals 16 residues. V gave up 2 bases and J gave up 1 base; unmatched junction bases: 3. For the CDR3, the DNA is TGTGCCAGTAGTATAAGCGGGACAGGGAGCAATCAGCCCCAGCATTTT. Translated, it gives CASSISGTGSNQPQHF.

This chain joins TRBV11-2 and TRBJ2-1; a weak D match, TRBD2 (5 bases). In germline, CDR1 is SGHAT, CDR2 FQNNGV. Trimming left V 1 base short and J 10 bases short, with 14 bases between. The CDR3 runs 14 residues. CDR3 in DNA: TGTGCCAGCAGCTTAGTAATCCTAGCCCAGGAGCAGTTCTTC. It translates to CASSLVILAQEQFF.

The chain carries TRBV18 and TRBJ2-5, with D perhaps TRBD1 (6 bases). There are 14 residues in the CDR3. Per the germline V gene, CDR1 is KGHSH and CDR2 is LQKENI. V shed 6 bases and J shed 4 bases, with 15 bases lying between them. The CDR3 region has the DNA TGTGCCAGCTCGGACAGCGCCTTGCGAGAGACCCAGTACTTC. Encoded protein: CASSDSALRETQYF.

There are a few counts of this clone. The rearrangement joins TRBV28 to TRBJ1-5, with a weak D call TRBD1 (6 bases). Trimming took 7 bases from V and 6 from J, leaving 19 bases between them. In germline, CDR1 is MDHEN, CDR2 SYDVKM. CDR3 length: 15 amino acids. CDR3 in DNA: TGTGCCAGCACCGTACAGGGCGTTCTGGCTCAGCCCCAGCATTTT. Protein: CASTVQGVLAQPQHF. The entire variable domain, with the rest obtained from reference TRBV28 and TRBJ1-5, is as follows: DVKVTQSSRYLVKRTGEKVFLECVQDMDHENMFWYRQDPGLGLRLIYFSYDVKMKEKGDIPEGYSVSREKKERFSLILESASTNQTSMYLCASTVQGVLAQPQHFGDGTRLSIL.

The CDR3 here is CAWSDRGHSPLHF. The CDR3 DNA reads TGTGCCTGGAGTGACAGGGGGCATTCACCCCTCCACTTT. The chain has TRBV30 and TRBJ1-6, with TRBD1 matching 9 bases. The CDR3 extends over 13 amino acids. Germline V gives CDR1 GTSNPN, CDR2 SVGIG (reference sequence). V trimming: 1 base; J trimming: 8 bases; junction bases outside the gene matches: 0.

This chain connects TRBV7-2 to TRBJ2-7, with 7 bases identical to TRBD1. Unmatched junction bases numbered 5, after V lost 3 bases and J lost 3 bases. CDR1 SGHTA and CDR2 FQGNSA come from the germline V gene. The CDR3 runs 14 residues. DNA for the CDR3: TGTGCCAGCAGCTTCGCGGACAGGAGCTACGAGCAGTACTTC. It codes for CASSFADRSYEQYF.

The chain recombines TRBV28 with TRBJ1-3, with D possibly TRBD1 on 5 matching bases. Germline CDR1 reads MDHEN; CDR2 reads SYDVKM. The CDR3 length is 15 residues. V dropped 5 bases and J dropped 0 bases, with 11 bases sitting between them. For the CDR3, the DNA is TGTGCCAGCAGTCGGGGACTGGACTCTGGAAACACCATATATTTT. It codes for CASSRGLDSGNTIYF.

The chain links TRBV10-2 to TRBJ2-1, with 12 bases aligning to TRBD2. The CDR3 loop spans 16 amino acids. Germline CDR1 is WSHSY and CDR2 is SAAADI. Losses at the gene ends were 6 bases for V and 7 bases for J; bases not matched to a gene: 10. The CDR3 bases are TGCGCCAGCAGGAGACTAGCGGGAGACCATCGGAATGAGCAGTTCTTC. Its protein product is CASRRLAGDHRNEQFF.

The chain is built from TRBV2 and TRBJ1-4; D gene ambiguous. V gave up 5 bases and J gave up 7 bases, with 14 bases separating them. The CDR3 runs to 14 residues. The germline V gene has CDR1 SNHLY and CDR2 FYNNEI. CDR3 loop: CASSPSGRSEKLFF. The CDR3 coding sequence is TGTGCCAGCAGTCCGAGTGGAAGGAGTGAAAAACTGTTTTTT. The full variable domain, rest sourced from reference TRBV2 and TRBJ1-4, is EPEVTQTPSHQVTQMGQEVILRCVPISNHLYFYWYRQILGQKVEFLVSFYNNEISEKSEIFDDQFSVERPDGSNFTLKIRSTKLEDSAMYFCASSPSGRSEKLFFGSGTQLSVL.

The count of this clone is one. The genes are TRBV28 and TRBJ1-2, with D possibly TRBD1 on 6 matching bases. Germline CDR1 MDHEN, CDR2 SYDVKM. The CDR3 is made up of 12 amino acids. Trimming pared 5 bases from V and 5 bases from J, leaving 9 bases between. The CDR3 nucleotides are TGTGCCAGCAGTCCGACAGGATATGGCTACACCTTC. Its translation: CASSPTGYGYTF.

This chain joins TRBV20-1 and TRBJ2-7, with TRBD1 as a possible D gene (5 bases). The CDR3 loop spans 11 amino acids. Germline V CDR1 and CDR2: DFQATT, SNEGSKA (reference sequence). V was trimmed by 6 bases and J by 6 bases, leaving 12 bases between them. CDR3: CSAGRVGEQYF. In DNA, the CDR3 is TGCAGTGCCGGCAGGGTGGGCGAGCAGTACTTC.

V usage is TRBV4-1 and J usage is TRBJ2-1, with 12 positions matching TRBD2. The germline CDR1 and CDR2 sequences are MGHRA and YSYEKL. This CDR3 comprises 17 residues. The trim removed 0 bases at V and 9 bases at J, leaving 9 bases unmatched. Written as DNA, the CDR3 is TGCGCCAGCAGCCAAGAGTTTCGACTAGCGGGAGCTAGTGAGCAGTTCTTC. The encoded protein is CASSQEFRLAGASEQFF.

The chain is built from TRBV9 and TRBJ2-7; TRBD2 agrees at 16 bases. V lost 4 bases and J lost 6; bases outside the gene matches: 10. Germline V lookup: CDR1 SGDLS, CDR2 YYNGEE. The CDR3 consists of 17 residues. This chain's CDR3 is CASSSGLAGGPSSEQYF. In DNA form, the CDR3 reads TGTGCCAGCAGCTCGGGACTAGCGGGAGGGCCTAGTTCCGAGCAGTACTTC.

CDR3 protein: CASSPRDRGREQYF. CDR3 nucleotides: TGTGCCAGCAGTCCACGGGACAGGGGGAGGGAGCAGTACTTC. The rearrangement uses TRBV6-1 and TRBJ2-7; 11 bases align to TRBD1. The CDR3 covers 14 residues. Germline CDR1 and CDR2: MNHNS and SASEGT. V lost 5 bases, J lost 7 bases, and 7 bases stayed unmatched.

This chain uses TRBV18 with TRBJ2-7; 10 bases are a match to TRBD1. Trimming cost V 6 bases and J 2 bases; bases outside gene matches: 7. The germline gives CDR1 KGHSH, CDR2 LQKENI. This CDR3 comprises 15 residues. DNA for the CDR3: TGTGCCAGCTCCCTCGGACAGGGGGTTACCTACGAGCAGTACTTC. Translated: CASSLGQGVTYEQYF.

The chain employs TRBV11-3 and TRBJ2-5; perhaps TRBD2 as D (6 bases). The CDR3 is 13 amino acids. The V gene's germline CDR1 is SGHNT and CDR2 YENEEA. Trimming took 1 base from V and 5 from J, leaving 8 bases between them. CDR3 region: CASSLGGTETQYF. For the CDR3, the DNA is TGTGCCAGCAGCTTAGGCGGGACGGAGACCCAGTACTTC.

Comments on this clone: Other DNA sequences within the sample encode an identical CDR3. This chain links TRBV11-2 with TRBJ2-7, with D possibly being TRBD1 or TRBD2 (5 bases each). The CDR3 runs to 15 residues. Germline loops: CDR1 SGHAT, CDR2 FQNNGV. Trimming cost V 5 bases and J 2 bases, with 16 bases left between them. The chain's CDR3 is CASSLAPGQTYEQYF. CDR3 coding DNA: TGTGCCAGCAGCCTAGCCCCCGGACAAACCTACGAGCAGTACTTC. The full variable domain, in which reference TRBV11-2 and TRBJ2-7 provide the parts outside the CDR3, is EAGVAQSPRYKIIEKRQSVAFWCNPISGHATLYWYQQILGQGPKLLIQFQNNGVVDDSQLPKDRFSAERLKGVDSTLKIQPAKLEDSAVYLCASSLAPGQTYEQYFGPGTRLTVT.

DNA for the CDR3: TGTGCCTGGAGTAATAAGGGGATAAGCAATCAGCCCCAGCATTTT. This codes for CAWSNKGISNQPQHF. V and J are TRBV30 and TRBJ1-5; D might be TRBD1 (5 bases). Trimming shortened V by 2 bases and J by 1 base, and 12 bases separated the two germline ends. The CDR3 covers 15 residues. Per germline, CDR1 GTSNPN and CDR2 SVGIG (reference sequence).

V usage is TRBV15 and J usage is TRBJ1-1; 7 nucleotides align to TRBD1. The CDR3 contains 16 residues. V shed 3 bases and J 1 base; nucleotides not matched to a gene: 8. Germline values: CDR1 LNHNV, CDR2 YYDKDF (reference sequence). The CDR3: CATSSLPGQRNTEAFF. CDR3 in DNA: TGTGCCACCAGCAGCCTCCCGGGACAGCGGAACACTGAAGCTTTCTTT.

The rearrangement links TRBV7-2 to TRBJ2-5; TRBD2 is a possible D gene (5 bases). The CDR3 is made up of 14 amino acids. Trimming pared 0 bases from V and 5 bases from J, leaving 10 bases between. Germline loops: CDR1 SGHTA, CDR2 FQGNSA. CDR3 residues: CASSLALREETQYF. CDR3 nucleotides: TGTGCCAGCAGCTTAGCGTTAAGGGAGGAGACCCAGTACTTC.